This T cell receptor beta chain was obtained from a study of prognosis after radiotherapy for stage I lung cancer. Study observations and caveats: Reduced Shannon entropy following stereotactic body radiation therapy was recorded in patients who developed distant metastases. The question of whether the expanded TCR clones were tumor-specific was not determined.

Multiplex PCR, run in two rounds, amplified TCR beta CDR3 from genomic DNA. The first round of PCR was done with primers that matched each TRBV and TRBJ gene. PCR proceeded to a second round, and that round used universal primers. TCRdb passed the multiplex PCR reads through MiXCR, listing each CDR3 protein once. The data show about 16,000 distinct CDR3 sequences, less than 40% seen once. At each of two time points, around 6 milliliters of venous blood were taken. Germline CDR1 MNHEY, CDR2 SVGAGI. V lost 1 base, J lost 8 bases, and 18 bases lay in between. CDR3 length: 16 amino acids. The sample holds many counts of this clonotype. Its antigen is currently unknown.

Material: PBMCs, obtained before or after stereotactic body radiation therapy (not recorded which). The V and J genes are TRBV6-5 and TRBJ2-1; TRBD2 is a possible D gene (5 bases). This TCR was sampled from a donor aged 50 or older with non-small cell lung cancer. This chain's CDR3 is CASSYFNQLDSDEQFF. The CDR3 DNA follows: TGTGCCAGCAGTTACTTTAATCAACTAGATTCGGATGAGCAGTTCTTC.